The 22 T cell receptor beta chains presented below share a single source sample, sequenced in a study of T cell responses to AZD1222 COVID-19 vaccine. Only in-frame clones appear in the TCRdb table, and some are missing; sequencing was by immunoSEQ multiplex PCR. The sample includes about 150,000 clones, around 92% of them seen just once. This specimen consisted of peripheral blood, obtained 28 days after the second AZD1222 dose. Receptors were obtained from an adult who received the AZD1222 COVID-19 vaccine.

This chain links TRBV3-1 (or the pseudogene TRBV3-2) with TRBJ2-1; the D is unclear. Germline lookup yields CDR1 LGHDT and CDR2 YNNKEL (reference sequence). The CDR3 runs to 14 residues. V lost 0 bases and J lost 6, with 9 bases in between. Here the CDR3 reads CASSQDRARNEQFF. Here the CDR3 DNA reads TGTGCCAGCAGCCAAGATAGGGCTCGCAATGAGCAGTTCTTC.

In this sample, this clone turned up once. This sequence joins TRBV19 and TRBJ1-4, with unresolved D. Germline CDR1 and CDR2: LNHDA and SQIVND (reference sequence). Trimming removed 4 bases at V and 5 bases at J, with 5 bases between. The CDR3 runs to 12 residues. This chain's CDR3 is CASSTQNEKLFF. Here the CDR3 DNA reads TGTGCCAGTAGTACCCAGAATGAAAAACTGTTTTTT.

This chain joins TRBV7-9 and TRBJ1-3; 7 nucleotides agree with TRBD1. From germline, CDR1 is SEHNR and CDR2 FQNEAQ (reference sequence). The CDR3 runs 14 residues. The V segment lost 1 base and the J segment 4 bases; nucleotides outside the gene matches: 1. The CDR3 DNA reads TGTGCCAGCAGCTTAGACAGGGGAGGAAACACCATATATTTT. Protein sequence: CASSLDRGGNTIYF. Full variable domain (missing parts from reference TRBV7-9 and TRBJ1-3): DTGVSQNPRHKITKRGQNVTFRCDPISEHNRLYWYRQTLGQGPEFLTYFQNEAQLEKSRLLSDRFSAERPKGSFSTLEIQRTEQGDSAMYLCASSLDRGGNTIYFGEGSWLTVV.

This rearrangement joins TRBV11-2 to TRBJ1-2, with D tentatively TRBD1 (6 bases). The CDR3 spans 15 residues. V was clipped by 5 bases and J by 1 base, with 14 bases between them. Germline lookup yields CDR1 SGHAT and CDR2 FQNNGV. The CDR3 is CASSPTTGFNYGYTF. In DNA form, the CDR3 reads TGTGCCAGCAGCCCCACGACAGGCTTTAACTATGGCTACACCTTC.

This rearrangement joins TRBV30 to TRBJ2-5; 7 bases map to TRBD2. Looked up from germline, CDR1 is GTSNPN and CDR2 is SVGIG (reference sequence). The CDR3 spans 14 residues. J lost 3 bases, V lost 1 base, and 5 bases had no gene match. CDR3 bases: TGTGCCTGGAGTGAAGGGACTACCAAAGAGACCCAGTACTTC. Protein product: CAWSEGTTKETQYF.

V and J are TRBV11-3 and TRBJ2-7; TRBD2 might be the D (6 bases). Trimming pared 5 bases from V and 2 bases from J, leaving 13 bases between. The V gene's germline CDR1 is SGHNT and CDR2 YENEEA. The CDR3 length is 14 residues. The CDR3 DNA follows: TGTGCCAGCAGCGGAGGGGACTCTGCCTACGAGCAGTACTTC. As protein: CASSGGDSAYEQYF.

The V gene is TRBV3-1 (or the pseudogene TRBV3-2), the J gene TRBJ2-5; no firm D call. V was clipped by 1 base and J by 2 bases, with 8 bases between them. CDR1 is LGHDT and CDR2 is YNNKEL in the germline V gene (reference sequence). The CDR3 contains 14 residues. CDR3 protein: CASSQGTVQETQYF. In DNA, the CDR3 is TGTGCCAGCAGCCAAGGGACGGTTCAAGAGACCCAGTACTTC.

This chain uses TRBV3-1 (or the pseudogene TRBV3-2) with TRBJ1-3; weak D call: TRBD1 (5 bases). V gave up 5 bases and J gave up 1 base, with 9 bases separating them. Looked up from germline, CDR1 is LGHDT and CDR2 is YNNKEL (reference sequence). CDR3 size: 14 residues. This chain's CDR3 is CASSIQASGNTIYF. The CDR3 DNA is TGTGCCAGCAGCATACAGGCTTCTGGAAACACCATATATTTT.

The chain links TRBV18 to TRBJ2-7; 8 positions agree with TRBD2. Germline V gene data show CDR1 as KGHSH and CDR2 as LQKENI. Trimming removed 6 bases from V and 1 base from J; junction bases left unmatched: 8. The CDR3 extends over 15 amino acids. The CDR3 DNA reads TGTGCCAGCTCCCCCGGGAGGGGGGTATCCTACGAGCAGTACTTC. As protein: CASSPGRGVSYEQYF.

V gene TRBV18 combines with J gene TRBJ1-1; 7 bases map to TRBD1. After removal of 5 bases from V and 1 base from J, the junction contained 4 bases not matched to a gene. Germline CDR1 reads KGHSH; CDR2 reads LQKENI. The CDR3 consists of 14 residues. The CDR3 here is CASSAYRGNTEAFF. The CDR3 region has the DNA TGTGCCAGCTCAGCCTACAGGGGGAACACTGAAGCTTTCTTT.

This chain connects TRBV27 to TRBJ2-3; 9 bases align to TRBD1. Trimming took 5 bases from V and 4 from J; bases not matched to a gene: 4. Per the germline V gene, CDR1 is MNHEY and CDR2 is SMNVEV (reference sequence). This CDR3 comprises 14 residues. The CDR3: CASSPRQGADTQYF. The CDR3 DNA reads TGTGCCAGCAGTCCGAGACAGGGGGCAGATACGCAGTATTTT.

The chain recombines TRBV7-3 with TRBJ2-3, with 7 bases lining up with TRBD2. The CDR3 consists of 16 residues. Germline values: CDR1 SGHTA, CDR2 FQGTGA. V lost 2 bases, J lost 2 bases, and 7 bases stayed unmatched. CDR3 region: CASSLGASGLTDTQYF. DNA of the CDR3: TGTGCCAGCAGCTTAGGGGCTAGCGGACTCACAGATACGCAGTATTTT.

This clone has only one observation. The conserved final phenylalanine or tryptophan is absent from the CDR3, which likely points to a read error. No DNA is shown, since the ends of the CDR3 on it are uncertain; the CDR3 is the one TCRdb lists. The rearrangement links TRBV29-1 to TRBJ2-3; the listed D gene, TRBD1, was not tested against the DNA. The CDR3 is made up of 13 amino acids, end residues included. The V gene's germline CDR1 is SQVTM and CDR2 ANQGSEA. CDR3: CSVDYGQGAEPGL.

The J gene is TRBJ1-2, the V gene TRBV19; D not certain. Trimming stripped 6 bases from V and 2 bases from J, with 10 bases between. Germline assignment: CDR1 LNHDA and CDR2 SQIVND (reference sequence). The CDR3 loop spans 13 amino acids. CDR3 protein: CASSGTENYGYTF. CDR3 coding DNA: TGTGCCAGTAGCGGTACAGAGAACTATGGCTACACCTTC.

The chain joins TRBV18 to TRBJ1-1, with D tentatively TRBD1 (5 bases). CDR1 is KGHSH and CDR2 is LQKENI in the germline V gene. The CDR3 has 13 residues. Deletions cut 3 bases from V and 4 bases from J, with 9 bases between. Written as DNA, the CDR3 is TGTGCCAGCTCACCGGGGGGGAGCACTGAAGCTTTCTTT. It translates to CASSPGGSTEAFF.

The chain is built from TRBV29-1 and TRBJ2-1; tentative D call: TRBD2 (6 bases). CDR1 SQVTM and CDR2 ANQGSEA come from the germline V gene. Trimming left V 1 base short and J 5 bases short, with 12 bases between. This CDR3 spans 14 amino acids. CDR3 in DNA: TGCAGCGTTGAAGGGGCTAGCGTCCACAATGAGCAGTTCTTC. Amino acids: CSVEGASVHNEQFF.

J is TRBJ1-3 and V is TRBV10-3; maybe TRBD1 (5 bases). In germline, CDR1 is ENHRY, CDR2 SYGVKD. V gave up 4 bases and J gave up 0 bases, with 13 bases separating them. The CDR3 runs to 16 residues. CDR3 region: CAISVGVLGSGNTIYF. The CDR3 DNA follows: TGTGCCATCAGTGTGGGGGTTCTGGGCTCTGGAAACACCATATATTTT.

This chain connects TRBV21-1 to TRBJ2-7; the D segment call TRBD2 is taken from the table without a DNA check. TRBV21-1 is designated a pseudogene. This CDR3 region has 13 residues. CDR3 amino acids: CASHPGLADEQYF. In DNA, the CDR3 is TGTGCCAGCCATCCGGGACTAGCGGACGAGCAGTACTTC.

The chain carries TRBV29-1 and TRBJ1-2; no reliable D call. Germline lookup yields CDR1 SQVTM and CDR2 ANQGSEA. Trimming removed 3 bases at V and 7 bases at J, with 18 bases between. The CDR3 is 14 residues long. The CDR3 here is CSVETGGPESGYTF. The CDR3 nucleotides read TGCAGCGTTGAGACGGGCGGCCCTGAGAGTGGCTACACCTTC.

The genes are TRBV28 and TRBJ1-3; D possibly corresponds to TRBD1 (6 bases). Trimming pared 5 bases from V and 3 bases from J, leaving 17 bases between. CDR1 is MDHEN and CDR2 is SYDVKM in the germline V gene. This CDR3 region has 16 residues. The DNA for the CDR3 is TGTGCCAGCAGTCGGGACACCACCGGTCGTGGAAACACCATATATTTT. Protein: CASSRDTTGRGNTIYF.

The chain is built from TRBV19 and TRBJ2-5; 7 positions match TRBD1. The trim removed 5 bases at V and 4 bases at J, leaving 4 bases unmatched. Germline CDR1 LNHDA, CDR2 SQIVND (reference sequence). The CDR3 consists of 13 residues. CDR3 nucleotides: TGTGCCAGTAGTGGAAACAGGGGAGAGACCCAGTACTTC. Its translation is CASSGNRGETQYF.

As DNA, the CDR3 is TGCGCCAGCGGGACTACGACATCGGGGGAGCAGTACTTC. Translation gives CASGTTTSGEQYF. The chain recombines TRBV5-1 with TRBJ2-7, with 7 nucleotides matching TRBD2. The CDR3 sequence is 13 residues long. Germline assignment: CDR1 SGHRS and CDR2 YFSETQ. The junction had 11 bases not matched to a gene; V was cut back by 7 bases and J by 7 bases.